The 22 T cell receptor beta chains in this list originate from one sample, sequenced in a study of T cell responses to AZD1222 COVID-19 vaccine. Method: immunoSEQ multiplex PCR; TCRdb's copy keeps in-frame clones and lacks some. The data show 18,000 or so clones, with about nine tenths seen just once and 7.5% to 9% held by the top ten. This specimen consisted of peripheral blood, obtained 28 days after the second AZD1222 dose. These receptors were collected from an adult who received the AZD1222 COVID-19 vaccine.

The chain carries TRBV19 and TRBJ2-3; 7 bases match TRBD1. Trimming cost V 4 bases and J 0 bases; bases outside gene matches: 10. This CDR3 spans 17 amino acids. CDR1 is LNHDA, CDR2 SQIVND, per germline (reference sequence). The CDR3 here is CASSTRRTGRSTDTQYF. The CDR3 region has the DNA TGTGCCAGTAGTACCCGAAGGACAGGCCGCAGCACAGATACGCAGTATTTT.

CDR3 sequence reads: CASSLYGRGQETQYF. The CDR3 region has the DNA TGTGCCAGCAGCTTATACGGCAGGGGCCAAGAGACCCAGTACTTC. The rearrangement joins TRBV7-9 to TRBJ2-5; possibly TRBD1 for D (6 bases). V was trimmed by 2 bases and J by 1 base, leaving 11 bases between them. Germline V gene sequence: CDR1 SEHNR, CDR2 FQNEAQ (reference sequence). The CDR3 runs 15 residues.

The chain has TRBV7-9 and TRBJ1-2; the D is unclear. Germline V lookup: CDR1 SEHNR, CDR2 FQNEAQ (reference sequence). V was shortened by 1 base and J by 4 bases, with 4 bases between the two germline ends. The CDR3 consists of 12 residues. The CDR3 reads CASSLEGYGYTF. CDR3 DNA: TGTGCCAGCAGCTTAGAGGGCTATGGCTACACCTTC.

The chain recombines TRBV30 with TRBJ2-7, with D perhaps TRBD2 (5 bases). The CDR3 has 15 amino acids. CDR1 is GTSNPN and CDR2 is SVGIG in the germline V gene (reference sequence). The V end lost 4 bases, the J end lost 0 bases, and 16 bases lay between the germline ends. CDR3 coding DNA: TGTGCCTGGAACAAGCGGAGGTTAAGCTCCTACGAGCAGTACTTC. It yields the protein CAWNKRRLSSYEQYF.

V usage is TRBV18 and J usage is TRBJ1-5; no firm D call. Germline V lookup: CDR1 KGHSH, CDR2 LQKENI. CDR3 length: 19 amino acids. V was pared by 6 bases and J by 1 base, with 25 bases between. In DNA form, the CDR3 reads TGTGCCAGCTCCCCTAAACCCGCCTTAACCTTAAGAAGCAATCAGCCCCAGCATTTT. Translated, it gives CASSPKPALTLRSNQPQHF.

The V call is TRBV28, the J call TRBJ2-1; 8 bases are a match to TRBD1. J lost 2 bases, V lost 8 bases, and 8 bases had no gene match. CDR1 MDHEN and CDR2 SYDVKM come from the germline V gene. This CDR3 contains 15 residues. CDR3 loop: CASGAPDRAYNEQFF. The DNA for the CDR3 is TGTGCCAGCGGAGCCCCGGACAGGGCCTACAATGAGCAGTTCTTC.

The CDR3 nucleotides read TGTGCCAGCAGCCAACTGAGGAATGAGCAGTTCTTC. Translation gives CASSQLRNEQFF. The rearrangement uses TRBV28 and TRBJ2-1; the D is unclear. CDR1 is MDHEN, CDR2 SYDVKM, per germline. With 6 bases removed from V and 7 bases from J, the gap between germline ends came to 10 bases. The CDR3 length is 12 residues. The full variable domain, rest sourced from reference TRBV28 and TRBJ2-1, is DVKVTQSSRYLVKRTGEKVFLECVQDMDHENMFWYRQDPGLGLRLIYFSYDVKMKEKGDIPEGYSVSREKKERFSLILESASTNQTSMYLCASSQLRNEQFFGPGTRLTVL.

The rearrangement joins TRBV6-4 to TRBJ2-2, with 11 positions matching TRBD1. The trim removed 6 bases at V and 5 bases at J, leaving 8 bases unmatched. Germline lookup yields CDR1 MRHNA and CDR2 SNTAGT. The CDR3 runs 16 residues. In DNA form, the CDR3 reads TGTGCCAGCAGAAACTCCGGGACAGGGGGTACCGGGGAGCTGTTTTTT. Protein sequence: CASRNSGTGGTGELFF.

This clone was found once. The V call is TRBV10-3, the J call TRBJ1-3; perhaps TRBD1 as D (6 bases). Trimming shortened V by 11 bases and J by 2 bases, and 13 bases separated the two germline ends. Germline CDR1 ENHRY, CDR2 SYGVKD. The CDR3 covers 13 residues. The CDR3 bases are TGTGCCTCCCAGGGGACGGCTGGAAACACCATATATTTT. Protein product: CASQGTAGNTIYF.

Here the CDR3 DNA reads TGTGCCAGCAGTAGCCGGGCCAGGGGAAATCAGCCCCAGCATTTT. This sequence encodes CASSSRARGNQPQHF. The chain carries TRBV6-5 and TRBJ1-5; maybe TRBD1 (6 bases). The CDR3 is 15 amino acids. V lost 5 bases and J lost 4, with 15 bases in between. Germline V gene sequence: CDR1 MNHEY, CDR2 SVGAGI.

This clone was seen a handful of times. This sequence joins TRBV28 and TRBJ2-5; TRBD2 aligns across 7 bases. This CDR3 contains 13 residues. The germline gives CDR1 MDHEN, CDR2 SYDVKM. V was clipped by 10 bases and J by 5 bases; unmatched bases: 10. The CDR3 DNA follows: TGTGCCACCACTTGGGGAGGGCGGGAGACCCAGTACTTC. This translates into CATTWGGRETQYF.

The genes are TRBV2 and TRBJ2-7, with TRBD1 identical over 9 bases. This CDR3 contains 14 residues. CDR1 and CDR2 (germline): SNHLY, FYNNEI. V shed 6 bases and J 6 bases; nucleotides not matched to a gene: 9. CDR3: CASSGGTGFSEQYF. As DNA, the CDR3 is TGTGCCAGCAGCGGCGGGACAGGGTTTAGCGAGCAGTACTTC.

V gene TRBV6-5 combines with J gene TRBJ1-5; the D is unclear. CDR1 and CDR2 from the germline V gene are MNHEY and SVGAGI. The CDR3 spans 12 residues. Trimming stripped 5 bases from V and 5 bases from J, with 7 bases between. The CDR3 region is CASSQEYQPQHF. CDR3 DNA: TGTGCCAGCAGTCAGGAGTATCAGCCCCAGCATTTT.

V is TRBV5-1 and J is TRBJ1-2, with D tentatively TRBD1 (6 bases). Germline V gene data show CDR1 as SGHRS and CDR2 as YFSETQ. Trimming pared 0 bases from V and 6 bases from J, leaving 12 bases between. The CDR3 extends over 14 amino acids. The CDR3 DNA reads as TGCGCCAGCAGCTTGGTTGGGGGCAGTCATGGCTACACCTTC. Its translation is CASSLVGGSHGYTF.

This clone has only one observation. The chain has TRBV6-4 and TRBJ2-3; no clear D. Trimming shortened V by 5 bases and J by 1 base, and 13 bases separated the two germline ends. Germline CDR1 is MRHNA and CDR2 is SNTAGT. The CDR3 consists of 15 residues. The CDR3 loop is CASSIDTHGTDTQYF. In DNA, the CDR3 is TGTGCCAGCAGTATCGACACGCATGGCACAGATACGCAGTATTTT.

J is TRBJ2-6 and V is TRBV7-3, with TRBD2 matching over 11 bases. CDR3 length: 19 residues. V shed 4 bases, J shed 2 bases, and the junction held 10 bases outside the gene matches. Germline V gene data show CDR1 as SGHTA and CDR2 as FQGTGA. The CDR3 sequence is CASSSPGVAGGTGANVLTF. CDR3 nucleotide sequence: TGTGCCAGCAGCTCCCCCGGGGTAGCGGGAGGGACTGGGGCCAACGTCCTGACTTTC.

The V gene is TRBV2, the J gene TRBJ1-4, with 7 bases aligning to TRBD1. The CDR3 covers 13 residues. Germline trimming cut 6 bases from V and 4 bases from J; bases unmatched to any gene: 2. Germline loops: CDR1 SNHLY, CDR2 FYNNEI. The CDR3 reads CASRGQYNEKLFF. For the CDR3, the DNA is TGTGCCAGCAGGGGACAGTATAATGAAAAACTGTTTTTT.

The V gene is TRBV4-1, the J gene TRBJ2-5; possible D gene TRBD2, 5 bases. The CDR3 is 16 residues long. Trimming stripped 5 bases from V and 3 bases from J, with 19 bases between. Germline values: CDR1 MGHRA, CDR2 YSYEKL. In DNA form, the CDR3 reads TGCGCCAGCAGCAAAACACTAGGGCCCCCCGAAGAGACCCAGTACTTC. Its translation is CASSKTLGPPEETQYF.

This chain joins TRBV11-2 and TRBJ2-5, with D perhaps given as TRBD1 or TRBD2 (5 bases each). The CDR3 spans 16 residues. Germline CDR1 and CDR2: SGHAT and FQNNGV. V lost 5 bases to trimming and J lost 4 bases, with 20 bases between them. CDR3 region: CASSPGRGTVRETQYF. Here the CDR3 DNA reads TGTGCCAGCAGCCCGGGTCGGGGCACTGTGCGAGAGACCCAGTACTTC. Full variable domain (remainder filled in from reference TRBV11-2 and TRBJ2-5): EAGVAQSPRYKIIEKRQSVAFWCNPISGHATLYWYQQILGQGPKLLIQFQNNGVVDDSQLPKDRFSAERLKGVDSTLKIQPAKLEDSAVYLCASSPGRGTVRETQYFGPGTRLLVL.

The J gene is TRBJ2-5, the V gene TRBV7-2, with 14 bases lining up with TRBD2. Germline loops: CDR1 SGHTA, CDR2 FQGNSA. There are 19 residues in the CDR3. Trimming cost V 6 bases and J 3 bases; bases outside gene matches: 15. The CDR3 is CASSQGTSGSDSYKETQYF. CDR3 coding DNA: TGTGCCAGCAGTCAAGGGACTAGCGGGAGCGATTCATATAAAGAGACCCAGTACTTC.

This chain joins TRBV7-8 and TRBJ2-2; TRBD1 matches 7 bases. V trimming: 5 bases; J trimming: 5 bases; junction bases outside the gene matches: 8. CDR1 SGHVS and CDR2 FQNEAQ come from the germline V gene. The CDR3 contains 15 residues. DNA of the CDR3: TGTGCCAGCAGCCCCCGGACAGGCCAAACCGGGGAGCTGTTTTTT. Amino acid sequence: CASSPRTGQTGELFF.

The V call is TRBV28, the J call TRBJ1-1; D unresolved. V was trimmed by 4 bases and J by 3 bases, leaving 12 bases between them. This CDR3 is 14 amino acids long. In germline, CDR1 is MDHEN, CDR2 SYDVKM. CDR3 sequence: CASSYHSHYTEAFF. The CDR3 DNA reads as TGTGCCAGCAGTTACCACAGTCATTACACTGAAGCTTTCTTT.